These T cell receptor beta chains were read from a single sample in a study of technical replicates of blood from several donors. Only in-frame clones appear in the TCRdb table, and some are missing; sequencing was by immunoSEQ multiplex PCR. The sample holds about 70,000 clones; 85% to 95% are singletons and the top ten take 0.2% to 0.3%. The sample comprised T cells isolated from PBMCs. These receptors came from a human donor in good health. Both conserved end residues are part of each CDR3. The D gene is left open where the match is weak. The size field is filled for only some rows; it gives once, few, many or a size class.

V gene: TRBV7-6
clone size: -
D gene: TRBD1
J gene: TRBJ2-2
CDR3 DNA: TGTGCCAGCAGCCGCGGGACAGGGGGCACCGGGGAGCTGTTTTTT
CDR3 protein: CASSRGTGGTGELFF

V gene: TRBV6-1
clone size: -
D gene: -
J gene: TRBJ2-3
CDR3 DNA: TGTGCCAGCAGTGAAGGGGCAGCAGATACGCAGTATTTT
CDR3 protein: CASSEGAADTQYF

V gene: TRBV10-3
clone size: -
D gene: TRBD2
J gene: TRBJ2-5
CDR3 DNA: TGTGCCGCGCGAGGGACTAGCGGGAGGAACCAAGAGACCCAGTACTTC
CDR3 protein: CAARGTSGRNQETQYF

V gene: TRBV2
clone size: -
D gene: -
J gene: TRBJ2-7
CDR3 DNA: TGTGCCAGCAAGAACAGGGTCAGCGCCTACGAGCAGTACTTC
CDR3 protein: CASKNRVSAYEQYF

V gene: TRBV7-9
clone size: -
D gene: -
J gene: TRBJ2-2
CDR3 DNA: TGTGCCAGCACCCGGAACACCGGGGAGCTGTTTTTT
CDR3 protein: CASTRNTGELFF

V gene: TRBV15
clone size: -
D gene: -
J gene: TRBJ2-3
CDR3 DNA: TGTGCCACCAGCCGGGGACTCGGCACAGATACGCAGTATTTT
CDR3 protein: CATSRGLGTDTQYF

V gene: TRBV29-1
clone size: -
D gene: TRBD1
J gene: TRBJ1-5
CDR3 DNA: TGCAGCGCGCAGACAGGGGCTGGTCAGCCCCAGCATTTT
CDR3 protein: CSAQTGAGQPQHF

V gene: TRBV4-1
clone size: -
D gene: -
J gene: TRBJ2-5
CDR3 DNA: TGCGCCAGCAGCCAACCGGGTCTAGAGACCCAGTACTTC
CDR3 protein: CASSQPGLETQYF

V gene: TRBV5-1
clone size: -
D gene: TRBD2
J gene: TRBJ2-3
CDR3 DNA: TGCGCCAGCAGCTTGGGATCCGGGCTAGCGGCAGATACGCAGTATTTT
CDR3 protein: CASSLGSGLAADTQYF

V gene: TRBV28
clone size: many
D gene: -
J gene: TRBJ1-4
CDR3 DNA: TGTGCCAGCGGGTGGAACTACAAACTGTTTTTT
CDR3 protein: CASGWNYKLFF

V gene: TRBV30
clone size: -
D gene: -
J gene: TRBJ1-1
CDR3 DNA: TGTGCCTGGCTCAACAGGGTTCAAGCTTTCTTT
CDR3 protein: CAWLNRVQAFF

V gene: TRBV9
clone size: -
D gene: -
J gene: TRBJ1-2
CDR3 DNA: TGTGCCAGCACGAGAGGGAACTATGGCTACACCTTC
CDR3 protein: CASTRGNYGYTF

V gene: TRBV27
clone size: -
D gene: -
J gene: TRBJ1-3
CDR3 DNA: TGTGCCAGCACGACGGGCTCTGGAAACACCATATATTTT
CDR3 protein: CASTTGSGNTIYF

V gene: TRBV11-2
clone size: -
D gene: TRBD2
J gene: TRBJ2-5
CDR3 DNA: TGTGCCAGCAGCTTCAAACCTAGCGGGGGCCCTAAGATAACCCAGTACTTC
CDR3 protein: CASSFKPSGGPKITQYF

V gene: TRBV27
clone size: -
D gene: -
J gene: TRBJ1-5
CDR3 DNA: TGTGCCAGCAGTTTAGAGGGCCTTTCTAGCAATCAGCCCCAGCATTTT
CDR3 protein: CASSLEGLSSNQPQHF

V gene: TRBV11-3
clone size: -
D gene: -
J gene: TRBJ1-1
CDR3 DNA: TGTGCCAGCAGCCTCAGGACATTTGAAGCTTTCTTT
CDR3 protein: CASSLRTFEAFF

V gene: TRBV4-1
clone size: -
D gene: -
J gene: TRBJ1-4
CDR3 DNA: TGCGCCAGCAGCATGTTCGCAGGGGTAACAACTAATGAAAAACTGTTTTTT
CDR3 protein: CASSMFAGVTTNEKLFF

V gene: TRBV11-2
clone size: once
D gene: TRBD1
J gene: TRBJ2-5
CDR3 DNA: TGTGCCAGCAGCCTACAGGGGGCTAGGGAGACCCAGTACTTC
CDR3 protein: CASSLQGARETQYF

V gene: TRBV10-1
clone size: few
D gene: -
J gene: TRBJ1-6
CDR3 DNA: TGCGCCAGCAGTGGACAGAATAATTCACCCCTCCACTTT
CDR3 protein: CASSGQNNSPLHF

V gene: TRBV4-1
clone size: -
D gene: -
J gene: TRBJ1-6
CDR3 DNA: TGCGCCAGCAGCCATGCGCGGGGGGCTAATTCACCCCTCCACTTT
CDR3 protein: CASSHARGANSPLHF

V gene: TRBV30
clone size: -
D gene: -
J gene: TRBJ2-3
CDR3 DNA: TGTGCCTGGAGTGTACCAGGTGTCCTCCGCACAGATACGCAGTATTTT
CDR3 protein: CAWSVPGVLRTDTQYF

V gene: TRBV5-1
clone size: once
D gene: TRBD1
J gene: TRBJ1-6
CDR3 DNA: TGCGCCAGCAGCTTTGGGACAGGGGTATCACCCCTCCACTTT
CDR3 protein: CASSFGTGVSPLHF

V gene: TRBV11-3
clone size: -
D gene: -
J gene: TRBJ1-1
CDR3 DNA: TGTGCCAGCAGCTTCCGACAGGAGAACACTGAAGCTTTCTTT
CDR3 protein: CASSFRQENTEAFF

V gene: TRBV7-2
clone size: -
D gene: TRBD2
J gene: TRBJ2-5
CDR3 DNA: TGTGCCAGCAGCTTACATATGGGTAGCGGGAGAGGTGAGACCCAGTACTTC
CDR3 protein: CASSLHMGSGRGETQYF

V gene: TRBV7-9
clone size: -
D gene: TRBD2
J gene: TRBJ2-7
CDR3 DNA: TGTGCCATCGGGGGGGTCTACGAGCAGTACTTC
CDR3 protein: CAIGGVYEQYF

V gene: TRBV11-1
clone size: -
D gene: -
J gene: TRBJ1-1
CDR3 DNA: TGTGCCAGCAGCTTAACCGGGACACTGGACACTGAAGCTTTCTTT
CDR3 protein: CASSLTGTLDTEAFF

V gene: TRBV2
clone size: -
D gene: TRBD1
J gene: TRBJ2-7
CDR3 DNA: TGTGCCAGCAGGGGAAAGACAGGGGCCTACGAGCAGTACTTC
CDR3 protein: CASRGKTGAYEQYF

V gene: TRBV7-8
clone size: -
D gene: TRBD1
J gene: TRBJ1-2
CDR3 DNA: TGTGCCAGCAGCTTAGCGGGGACAGGAAAGGGCTACACCTTC
CDR3 protein: CASSLAGTGKGYTF

V gene: TRBV27
clone size: -
D gene: TRBD2
J gene: TRBJ2-7
CDR3 DNA: TGTGCCAGCAGAAGAGGGGCTAGCGGGTCCTACGAGCAGTACTTC
CDR3 protein: CASRRGASGSYEQYF

V gene: TRBV6-5
clone size: -
D gene: -
J gene: TRBJ1-4
CDR3 DNA: TGTGCCAGCAGTTTGACAGCAACTAATGAAAAACTGTTTTTT
CDR3 protein: CASSLTATNEKLFF

V gene: TRBV12-1
clone size: -
D gene: -
J gene: TRBJ2-1
CDR3 DNA: TGTGCCAGCAGGCCTTCGTTAAGACAGGGGGACAGCTCCTACAATGAGCAGTTCTTC
CDR3 protein: CASRPSLRQGDSSYNEQFF

V gene: TRBV2
clone size: -
D gene: -
J gene: TRBJ2-1
CDR3 DNA: TGTGCCAGCAGTCAGGACTATGAGCAGTTCTTC
CDR3 protein: CASSQDYEQFF

V gene: TRBV5-8
clone size: -
D gene: -
J gene: TRBJ2-1
CDR3 DNA: TGTGCCAGCAGCCTCACAGACAGACGGCCGCGCATTGAGCAGTTCTTC
CDR3 protein: CASSLTDRRPRIEQFF

V gene: TRBV14
clone size: -
D gene: -
J gene: TRBJ2-5
CDR3 DNA: TGTGCCAGCAGCCAAGCATCAGGCCGCCGGGAGACCCAGTACTTC
CDR3 protein: CASSQASGRRETQYF

V gene: TRBV6-1
clone size: -
D gene: -
J gene: TRBJ2-7
CDR3 DNA: TGTGCCAGCAGACTTAGCGGCCCTACTCCCTTCGAGCAGTACTTC
CDR3 protein: CASRLSGPTPFEQYF

V gene: TRBV7-9
clone size: -
D gene: -
J gene: TRBJ1-2
CDR3 DNA: TGTGCCAGCAGCTTAGCTCCCTATCGACAGGGCTACACCTTC
CDR3 protein: CASSLAPYRQGYTF

V gene: TRBV10-3
clone size: -
D gene: TRBD1
J gene: TRBJ2-4
CDR3 DNA: TGTGCCGCAGGGACAGACCCCAAAAACATTCAGTACTTC
CDR3 protein: CAAGTDPKNIQYF

V gene: TRBV27
clone size: -
D gene: TRBD1
J gene: TRBJ2-7
CDR3 DNA: TGTGCCAGCAGTTTATCGAACAGGGGCCACGAGCAGTACTTC
CDR3 protein: CASSLSNRGHEQYF

V gene: TRBV14
clone size: -
D gene: TRBD1
J gene: TRBJ1-2
CDR3 DNA: TGTGCCAGCAGCCAAGCCGGGACAGGGGTCTATGGCTACACCTTC
CDR3 protein: CASSQAGTGVYGYTF

V gene: TRBV27
clone size: once
D gene: TRBD1
J gene: TRBJ1-1
CDR3 DNA: TGTGCCAGCAGTTCCTCAGGGGGGTGGGGTGAAGCTTTCTTT
CDR3 protein: CASSSSGGWGEAFF

V gene: TRBV5-1
clone size: -
D gene: TRBD2
J gene: TRBJ2-1
CDR3 DNA: TGCGCCAGCAGTAATGCGGTAGCGGGGGGAAACTACAATGAGCAGTTCTTC
CDR3 protein: CASSNAVAGGNYNEQFF

V gene: TRBV2
clone size: -
D gene: TRBD1
J gene: TRBJ2-5
CDR3 DNA: TGTGCCATCGTCCAGGGGGCCGCTGAGACCCAGTACTTC
CDR3 protein: CAIVQGAAETQYF

V gene: TRBV7-9
clone size: -
D gene: -
J gene: TRBJ1-2
CDR3 DNA: TGTGCCAGCAGCTTAGCCCGTGGACTCTATGGCTACACCTTC
CDR3 protein: CASSLARGLYGYTF

V gene: TRBV12-5
clone size: once
D gene: -
J gene: TRBJ1-1
CDR3 DNA: TGTGCTAGTGGTTTGAAGGGGATGAACACTGAAGCTTTCTTT
CDR3 protein: CASGLKGMNTEAFF

V gene: TRBV6-6
clone size: -
D gene: TRBD2
J gene: TRBJ2-5
CDR3 DNA: TGTGCCAGCAGCCGGGAGGGAGGTGAGACCCAGTACTTC
CDR3 protein: CASSREGGETQYF

V gene: TRBV19
clone size: -
D gene: -
J gene: TRBJ2-7
CDR3 DNA: TGTGCCAGTAGTATAACACAGGGTTTCAGCGAGCAGTACTTC
CDR3 protein: CASSITQGFSEQYF

V gene: TRBV2
clone size: once
D gene: TRBD2
J gene: TRBJ2-5
CDR3 DNA: TGTGCCAGCAGCTGGACTAGCGGGGGGGAGACCCAGTACTTC
CDR3 protein: CASSWTSGGETQYF